Presented here are 7 T cell receptor beta chains from one specimen sequenced in a study of control samples from healthy donors and cancer patients. Profiling relied on immunoSEQ multiplex PCR, and the TCRdb table lists in-frame clones only, not all of them. The profile shows roughly 130,000 clones, approximately 94% of them singletons. The source material was blood. The origin of the receptors is a man between 25 and 39 years old in good health.

V gene TRBV13 combines with J gene TRBJ1-2; TRBD1 might be the D (5 bases). Germline CDR1 is PRHDT and CDR2 is FYEKMQ (reference sequence). V was clipped by 6 bases and J by 1 base, with 12 bases between them. CDR3 length equals 14 residues. The CDR3 DNA is TGTGCCAGCAGACAGGCTCTGGGTAACTATGGCTACACCTTC. Its translation is CASRQALGNYGYTF.

J is TRBJ2-7 and V is TRBV4-3; D is possibly TRBD1 (6 bases). Germline values: CDR1 LGHNA, CDR2 YSLEER. The CDR3 extends over 15 amino acids. Between the trimmed V and J ends, which lost 1 base and 3 bases, there was a span of 13 bases. The CDR3 nucleotides read TGCGCCAGCAGCCAAGCCGGGACAACAATCTACGAGCAGTACTTC. It codes for CASSQAGTTIYEQYF.

The CDR3 nucleotides read TGTGCCAGCTCACCACGCGGCAACAATGAGCAGTTCTTC. It is translated as CASSPRGNNEQFF. This chain uses TRBV18 with TRBJ2-1; D unclear. This CDR3 is built from 13 residues. The V gene lost 1 base and the J gene lost 5 bases, with 6 bases spanning the gap. Per the germline V gene, CDR1 is KGHSH and CDR2 is LQKENI.

The chain combines TRBV5-6 with TRBJ1-1; D perhaps matches TRBD1 (5 bases). Germline CDR1 reads SGHDT; CDR2 reads YYEEEE. The CDR3 length is 16 residues. Trimming cost V 2 bases and J 3 bases, with 17 bases left between them. The chain's CDR3 is CASSFYPGQTYTEAFF. CDR3 bases: TGTGCCAGCAGCTTTTATCCGGGGCAGACTTACACTGAAGCTTTCTTT.

The chain recombines TRBV19 with TRBJ1-5; possible D gene TRBD1, 5 bases. With 5 bases removed from V and 7 bases from J, the gap between germline ends came to 12 bases. The CDR3 runs 13 residues. Looked up from germline, CDR1 is LNHDA and CDR2 is SQIVND (reference sequence). CDR3 amino acids: CASSAGLWQPQHF. DNA of the CDR3: TGTGCCAGTAGTGCAGGGTTGTGGCAGCCCCAGCATTTT.

The chain employs TRBV30 and TRBJ1-1; tentative D call: TRBD1 (6 bases). This CDR3 is built from 13 residues. Germline values: CDR1 GTSNPN, CDR2 SVGIG (reference sequence). Trimming pared 1 base from V and 5 bases from J, leaving 11 bases between. CDR3 DNA sequence: TGTGCCTGGAGTGGGCAGGGGAATACTGAAGCTTTCTTT. Its translation: CAWSGQGNTEAFF.

This chain joins TRBV11-3 and TRBJ2-3, with 8 bases that match TRBD1. Looked up from germline, CDR1 is SGHNT and CDR2 is YENEEA. After removal of 6 bases from V and 0 bases from J, the junction contained 8 bases not matched to a gene. The CDR3 is 16 amino acids. CDR3 amino acids: CASSPGTGRSTDTQYF. DNA for the CDR3: TGTGCCAGCAGTCCCGGGACAGGTCGTAGCACAGATACGCAGTATTTT. The full variable domain, in which reference TRBV11-3 and TRBJ2-3 provide the parts outside the CDR3, is EAGVVQSPRYKIIEKKQPVAFWCNPISGHNTLYWYLQNLGQGPELLIRYENEEAVDDSQLPKDRFSAERLKGVDSTLKIQPAELGDSAVYLCASSPGTGRSTDTQYFGPGTRLTVL.